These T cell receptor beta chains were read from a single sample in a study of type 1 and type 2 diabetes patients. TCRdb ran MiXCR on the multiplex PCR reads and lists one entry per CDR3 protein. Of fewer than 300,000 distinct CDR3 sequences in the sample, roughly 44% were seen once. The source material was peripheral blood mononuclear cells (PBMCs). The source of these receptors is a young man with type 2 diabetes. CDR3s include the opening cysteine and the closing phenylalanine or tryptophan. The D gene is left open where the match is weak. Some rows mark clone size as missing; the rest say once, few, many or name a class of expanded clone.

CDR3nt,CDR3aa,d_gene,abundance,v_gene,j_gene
TGTGCCAGCAGCTTGGATGGGGGGAGAGGGCCCTCAAACGGTCAGCCCCAGCATTTT,CASSLDGGRGPSNGQPQHF,-,many,TRBV5-6,TRBJ1-5
TGTGCCAGTAGTATGGTCTCGGGCGACAATCAGCCCCAGCATTTT,CASSMVSGDNQPQHF,-,-,TRBV14,TRBJ1-5
TGTGCCTGGAGTATCGTAGGGGGCATATCACCCCTCCACTTT,CAWSIVGGISPLHF,TRBD1,-,TRBV30,TRBJ1-6
TGTGCCAGCAGTTTATACAGGCTCAGAGCTAACTATGGCTACACCTTC,CASSLYRLRANYGYTF,-,-,TRBV12-3/TRBV12-4,TRBJ1-2
TGTGCCAGCAGTGAAATGGTTGGGACAGGTCAAGAGACCCAGTACTTC,CASSEMVGTGQETQYF,TRBD1,many,TRBV6-1,TRBJ2-5
TGCAGTGCTAGAGCCGGGACCAATCAGCCCCAGCATTTT,CSARAGTNQPQHF,-,-,TRBV20-1,TRBJ1-5
TGTGCCAGCAGTTTATTGACTGAAGCTTTCTTT,CASSLLTEAFF,-,-,TRBV28,TRBJ1-1
TGTGCCAGCAGTCTAAGCCAGGGCACAACACCCCTCCACTTT,CASSLSQGTTPLHF,-,-,TRBV7-9,TRBJ1-6
TGTGCCTGGAGTCGGCCGGAGACCTACGAGCAGTACTTC,CAWSRPETYEQYF,-,-,TRBV30,TRBJ2-7
TGCGCCAGCAGCTTGGGGCCAGAACTCTACGAGCAGTACTTC,CASSLGPELYEQYF,-,once,TRBV5-1,TRBJ2-7
TGTGCCAGCAGTTTAGCCCCTGGGACTGAAGCTTTCTTT,CASSLAPGTEAFF,-,-,TRBV12-3/TRBV12-4,TRBJ1-1
TGTGCCAGCAGTCGCGGGACTCCCACAGATACGCAGTATTTT,CASSRGTPTDTQYF,-,-,TRBV28,TRBJ2-3
TGTGCCAGCAGTTTAACCACGGGAGGGGAGCTGTTTTTT,CASSLTTGGELFF,-,-,TRBV7-3,TRBJ2-2
TGTGCCAGTAGTATTCGCAGGGAAATATATGGCTACACCTTC,CASSIRREIYGYTF,-,-,TRBV19,TRBJ1-2
TGTGCCAGCAGCTTGTACGGAGTCTCCTACGAGCAGTACTTC,CASSLYGVSYEQYF,-,-,TRBV13,TRBJ2-7
TGTGCCAGCAGCGTAGGCGGACCCCAAGAGACCCAGTACTTC,CASSVGGPQETQYF,-,-,TRBV9,TRBJ2-5
TGCGCCAGCAGCCCGGGGGGGCAGGTGGACACCGGGGAGCTGTTTTTT,CASSPGGQVDTGELFF,TRBD2,-,TRBV5-1,TRBJ2-2
TGTGCCAGCAGTGACGTCGGTGACGTCGAGCAGTACTTC,CASSDVGDVEQYF,-,many,TRBV2,TRBJ2-7
TGTGCCAGTAGTATACGGGGCCAAGAGACCCAGTACTTC,CASSIRGQETQYF,-,few,TRBV19,TRBJ2-5
TGCGCCAGCAGCCAAGATGGAGGGGCGGGACCTGAGCCTGAGCAGTTCTTC,CASSQDGGAGPEPEQFF,-,-,TRBV4-1,TRBJ2-1
TGTGCCAGCAGCTTAGCTTCGGGACTCATCTACGAGCAGTACTTC,CASSLASGLIYEQYF,-,-,TRBV11-2,TRBJ2-7
TGTGCCACCAGTGTTGGCGATACGCAGTATTTT,CATSVGDTQYF,-,-,TRBV24-1,TRBJ2-3
TGTGCCAGCATCCCGAGACAGGTCAGCTCCTACGAGCAGTACTTC,CASIPRQVSSYEQYF,-,-,TRBV10-3,TRBJ2-7
TGTGCCAGCAGCGTAAGTGGGTCACCCTACGAGCAGTACTTC,CASSVSGSPYEQYF,-,few,TRBV13,TRBJ2-7
TGTGCCAGTAGTTTTCAGGATGATGATACGCAGTATTTT,CASSFQDDDTQYF,-,-,TRBV19,TRBJ2-3
TGTGCCAGCAGCTTAGTTAACGGGGGGGAGCTGTTTTTT,CASSLVNGGELFF,-,-,TRBV11-2,TRBJ2-2
TGTGCCAGCAGTGAACTCGCGGGGGCCGGCTACACCTTC,CASSELAGAGYTF,-,-,TRBV2,TRBJ1-2
TGTGCCACCAGCAGAGGGGAAGAGTACGAGCAGTACTTC,CATSRGEEYEQYF,-,many,TRBV15,TRBJ2-7
TGTGCCAGCATGGGGGGCAGGGAAGAGACCCAGTACTTC,CASMGGREETQYF,-,few,TRBV2,TRBJ2-5
TGTGCCAGCAGTTTACCAACTAGTGAGTCTTTACAGTTCTTC,CASSLPTSESLQFF,-,once,TRBV7-3,TRBJ2-1
TGTGCCACCAGCAACCACGAAGACCGGAACACCGGGGAGCTGTTTTTT,CATSNHEDRNTGELFF,-,few,TRBV15,TRBJ2-2
TGCGCCAGCGGGTCAGGGAGCTCCTATAATTCGCCCCTCCACTTT,CASGSGSSYNSPLHF,-,-,TRBV5-1,TRBJ1-6
TGTGCCAGCAGTGAATGGGGTGGGTCCGGAAACACCATATATTTT,CASSEWGGSGNTIYF,-,few,TRBV25-1,TRBJ1-3
TGTGCCAGTAGTATAGGTAGCGGAGTAGCCAAAAACATTCAGTACTTC,CASSIGSGVAKNIQYF,-,-,TRBV19,TRBJ2-4
TGTGCCAGCAGTCCCGGCTGGGGTCAGCCCCAGCATTTT,CASSPGWGQPQHF,-,-,TRBV7-2,TRBJ1-5